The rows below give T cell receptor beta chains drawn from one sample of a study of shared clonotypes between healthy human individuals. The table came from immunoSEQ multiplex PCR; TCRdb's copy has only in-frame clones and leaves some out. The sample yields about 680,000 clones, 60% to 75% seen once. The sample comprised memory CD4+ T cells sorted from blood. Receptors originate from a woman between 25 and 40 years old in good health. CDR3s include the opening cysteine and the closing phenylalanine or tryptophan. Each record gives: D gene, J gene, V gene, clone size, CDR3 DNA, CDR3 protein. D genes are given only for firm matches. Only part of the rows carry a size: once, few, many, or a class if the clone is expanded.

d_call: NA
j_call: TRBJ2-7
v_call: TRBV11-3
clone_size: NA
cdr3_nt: TGTGCCAGCAGCTTATCGGGACAAGCTTACGAGCAGTACTTC
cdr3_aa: CASSLSGQAYEQYF

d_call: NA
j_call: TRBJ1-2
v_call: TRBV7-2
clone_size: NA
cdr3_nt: TGTGCCAGCAGCTTAGCGCCGGGACTATTGGGTGGCTACACCTTC
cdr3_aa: CASSLAPGLLGGYTF

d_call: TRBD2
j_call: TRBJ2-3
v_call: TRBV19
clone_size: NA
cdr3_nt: TGTGCCAGCACACTTAGCGGGATGACAGATACGCAGTATTTT
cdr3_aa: CASTLSGMTDTQYF

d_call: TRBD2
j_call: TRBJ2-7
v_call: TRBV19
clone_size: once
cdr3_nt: TGTGCCAGTAGTATAGGCGGGAGCGGTTTTCGCGAGCAGTACTTC
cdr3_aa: CASSIGGSGFREQYF

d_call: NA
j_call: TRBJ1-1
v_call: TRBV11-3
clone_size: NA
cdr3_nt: TGTGCCAGCAGCTCCAGTGACACGGTCCTTTTCTTT
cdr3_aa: CASSSSDTVLFF

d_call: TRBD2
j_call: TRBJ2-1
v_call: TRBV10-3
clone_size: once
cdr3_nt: TGTGCCATCAGTTCGACTAGCGGGGGCTCCTACAATGAGCAGTTCTTC
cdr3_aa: CAISSTSGGSYNEQFF

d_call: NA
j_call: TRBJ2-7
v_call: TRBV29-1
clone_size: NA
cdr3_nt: TGCAGCGTAGGACAGTCCGAGCAGTACTTC
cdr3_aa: CSVGQSEQYF

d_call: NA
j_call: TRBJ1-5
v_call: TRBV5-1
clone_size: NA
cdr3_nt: TGCGCCAGCAGCTTGGGACCGGGAAGCAATCAGCCCCAGCATTTT
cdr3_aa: CASSLGPGSNQPQHF

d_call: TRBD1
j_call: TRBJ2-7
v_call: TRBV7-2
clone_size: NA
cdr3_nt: TGTGCCAGCAGCTTCCTCCTGTACAGGGGGGAGACCTACGAGCAGTACTTC
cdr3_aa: CASSFLLYRGETYEQYF

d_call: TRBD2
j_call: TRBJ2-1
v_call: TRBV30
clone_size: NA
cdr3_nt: TGTGCCTGGAGCACTAGCGGGAGGAGCAGCTCCTACAATGAGCAGTTCTTC
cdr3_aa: CAWSTSGRSSSYNEQFF

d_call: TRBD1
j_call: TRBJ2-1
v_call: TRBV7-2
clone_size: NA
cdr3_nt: TGTGCCAGCAGCCTCCCGCGGGACAGGAAAAACAATGAGCAGTTCTTC
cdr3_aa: CASSLPRDRKNNEQFF

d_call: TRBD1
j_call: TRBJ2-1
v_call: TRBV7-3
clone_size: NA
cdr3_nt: TGTGCCAGCAGCTCACAGGGGTATGAGCAGTTCTTC
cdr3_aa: CASSSQGYEQFF

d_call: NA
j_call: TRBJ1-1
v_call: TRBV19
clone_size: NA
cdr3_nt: TGTGCCAGTAGTCCCCGTACAGGACAGCCAATGAACACTGAAGCTTTCTTT
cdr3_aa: CASSPRTGQPMNTEAFF

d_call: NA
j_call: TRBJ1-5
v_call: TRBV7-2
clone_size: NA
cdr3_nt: TGTGCCAGCAGCTTATCCGACGGTCAGCCCCAGCATTTT
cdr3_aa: CASSLSDGQPQHF

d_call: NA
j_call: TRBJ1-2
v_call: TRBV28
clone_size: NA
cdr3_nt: TGTGCCAGCAGTTCCCCCGGGCGATACTATGGCTACACCTTC
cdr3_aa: CASSSPGRYYGYTF

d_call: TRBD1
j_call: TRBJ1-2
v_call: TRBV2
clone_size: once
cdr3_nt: TGTGCCAGCGGGGAGGGGGCGAGCCCCAACTATGGCTACACCTTC
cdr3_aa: CASGEGASPNYGYTF

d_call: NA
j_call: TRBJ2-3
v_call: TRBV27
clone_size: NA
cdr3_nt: TGTGCCAGCAGTCGCCTTGTTAAGTCAGGGGTGAGAGGGGGAGATACGCAGTATTTT
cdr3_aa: CASSRLVKSGVRGGDTQYF

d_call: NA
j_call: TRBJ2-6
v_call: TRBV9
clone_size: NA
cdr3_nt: TGTGCCAGCAGCTTTCGAGCTGGGGCCAACGTCCTGACTTTC
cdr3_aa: CASSFRAGANVLTF

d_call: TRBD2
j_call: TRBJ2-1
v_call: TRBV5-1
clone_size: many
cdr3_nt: TGCGCCAGCAGCTTGTCTAGCGGTTCCTACAATGAGCAGTTCTTC
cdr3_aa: CASSLSSGSYNEQFF

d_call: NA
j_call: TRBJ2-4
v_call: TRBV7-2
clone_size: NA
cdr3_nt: TGTGCCAGCAGCGTCATTGGATCCTACGATCACATTCAGTACTTC
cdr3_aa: CASSVIGSYDHIQYF